The present entry profiles one T cell receptor (beta chain) with its context. The CDR3 spans 15 residues. V was pared by 0 bases and J by 4 bases, with 8 bases between. CDR1 SGDLS and CDR2 YYNGEE come from the germline V gene. The data were produced by immunoSEQ multiplex PCR, yet TCRdb's version contains in-frame clones alone and is incomplete. In the table there are some 150,000 clones, 85% to 90% of which are singletons. The entry originates in a study of T cell responses to AZD1222 COVID-19 vaccine. Sample: peripheral blood, taken on day 0 of AZD1222 vaccination. This chain connects TRBV9 to TRBJ2-6; D perhaps matches TRBD1 (5 bases). The clonotype was recovered from an adult in good health. CDR3 in amino acids: CASSVGGHGANVLTF. CDR3 DNA sequence: TGTGCCAGCAGCGTAGGGGGCCACGGGGCCAACGTCCTGACTTTC.